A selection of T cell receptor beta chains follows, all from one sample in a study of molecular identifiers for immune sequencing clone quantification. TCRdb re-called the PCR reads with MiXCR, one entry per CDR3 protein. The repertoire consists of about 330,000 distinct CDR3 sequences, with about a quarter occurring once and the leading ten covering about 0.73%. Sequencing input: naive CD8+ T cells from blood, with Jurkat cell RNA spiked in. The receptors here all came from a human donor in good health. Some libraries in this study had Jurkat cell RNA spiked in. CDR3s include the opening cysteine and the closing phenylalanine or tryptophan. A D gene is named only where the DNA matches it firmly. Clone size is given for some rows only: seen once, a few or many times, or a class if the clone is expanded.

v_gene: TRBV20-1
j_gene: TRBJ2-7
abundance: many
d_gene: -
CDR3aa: CSARGGRSYEQYF
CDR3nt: TGCAGTGCTAGGGGGGGACGGTCCTACGAGCAGTACTTC

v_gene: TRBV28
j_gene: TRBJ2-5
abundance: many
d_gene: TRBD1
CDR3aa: CASTTGGWSETQYF
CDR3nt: TGTGCCAGCACCACAGGGGGCTGGAGCGAGACCCAGTACTTC

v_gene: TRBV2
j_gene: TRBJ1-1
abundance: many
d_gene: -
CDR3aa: CASREPLRGTEAFF
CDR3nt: TGTGCCAGCAGGGAACCCCTAAGAGGCACTGAAGCTTTCTTT

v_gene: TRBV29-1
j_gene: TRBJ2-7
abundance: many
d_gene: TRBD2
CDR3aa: CSVEEGLAGGPGGYEQYF
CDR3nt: TGCAGCGTTGAAGAGGGACTAGCGGGAGGGCCTGGGGGCTACGAGCAGTACTTC

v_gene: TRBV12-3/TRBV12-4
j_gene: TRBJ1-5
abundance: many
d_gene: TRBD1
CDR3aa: CASTTGGGNQPQHF
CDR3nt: TGTGCCAGTACGACAGGGGGCGGCAATCAGCCCCAGCATTTT

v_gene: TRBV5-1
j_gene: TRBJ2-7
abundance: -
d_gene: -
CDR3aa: CASSAIGGTIYEQYF
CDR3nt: TGCGCCAGCAGTGCAATCGGGGGTACTATCTACGAGCAGTACTTC

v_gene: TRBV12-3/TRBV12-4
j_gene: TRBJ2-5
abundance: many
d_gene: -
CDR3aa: CASSSSGPTTETQYF
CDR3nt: TGTGCCAGCAGTTCGTCGGGCCCCACGACGGAGACCCAGTACTTC

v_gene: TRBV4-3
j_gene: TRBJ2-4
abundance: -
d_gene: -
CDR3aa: CASSQEPSLAKNIQYF
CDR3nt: TGCGCCAGCAGCCAAGAGCCGAGTTTAGCCAAAAACATTCAGTACTTC

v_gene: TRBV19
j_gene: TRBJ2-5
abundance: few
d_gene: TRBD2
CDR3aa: CASKISGIAAETQYF
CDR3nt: TGTGCCAGCAAGATTAGCGGGATCGCGGCGGAGACCCAGTACTTC

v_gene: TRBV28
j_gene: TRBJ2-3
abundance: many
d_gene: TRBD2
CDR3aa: CASSYRTSGWKDTQYF
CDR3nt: TGTGCCAGCAGCTACAGGACTAGCGGGTGGAAAGATACGCAGTATTTT

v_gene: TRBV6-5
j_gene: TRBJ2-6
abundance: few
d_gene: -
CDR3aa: CASSPLPGISGANVLTF
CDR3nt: TGTGCCAGCAGTCCCCTCCCAGGTATCTCTGGGGCCAACGTCCTGACTTTC

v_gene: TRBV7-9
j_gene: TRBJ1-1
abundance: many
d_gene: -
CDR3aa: CASSPINYGVEAMNTEAFF
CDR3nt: TGTGCCAGCAGCCCCATAAACTACGGGGTAGAGGCGATGAACACTGAAGCTTTCTTT

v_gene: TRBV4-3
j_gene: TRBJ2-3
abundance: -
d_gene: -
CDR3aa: CARSQGGAGPPDTQYF
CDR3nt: TGCGCCCGCAGCCAAGGGGGAGCAGGGCCCCCAGATACGCAGTATTTT

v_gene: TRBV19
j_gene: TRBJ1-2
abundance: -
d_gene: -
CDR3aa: CASSPSGGPYYGYTF
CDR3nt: TGTGCCAGTAGTCCTAGCGGGGGACCGTACTATGGCTACACCTTC

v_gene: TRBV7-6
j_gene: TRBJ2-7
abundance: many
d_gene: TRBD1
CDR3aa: CASSFNIPGQGPYEQYF
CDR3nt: TGTGCCAGCAGCTTTAACATACCGGGACAGGGGCCCTACGAGCAGTACTTC

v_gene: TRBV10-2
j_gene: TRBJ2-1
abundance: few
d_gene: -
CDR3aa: CATKEVGSPLEQFF
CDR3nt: TGCGCCACCAAGGAGGTTGGGAGCCCGCTTGAGCAGTTCTTC

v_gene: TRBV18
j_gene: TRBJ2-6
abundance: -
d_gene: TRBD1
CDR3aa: CASSPVGQGRFSGANVLTF
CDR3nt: TGTGCCAGCTCACCCGTGGGACAGGGGCGTTTCTCTGGGGCCAACGTCCTGACTTTC

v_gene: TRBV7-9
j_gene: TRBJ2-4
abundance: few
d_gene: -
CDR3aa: CASSPPLGGAGGIQYF
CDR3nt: TGTGCCAGCAGCCCTCCCCTGGGGGGGGCGGGCGGCATTCAGTACTTC

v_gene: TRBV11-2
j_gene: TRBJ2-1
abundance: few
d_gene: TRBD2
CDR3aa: CASKRTSTNYNEQFF
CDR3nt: TGTGCCAGCAAAAGGACTAGCACAAACTACAATGAGCAGTTCTTC

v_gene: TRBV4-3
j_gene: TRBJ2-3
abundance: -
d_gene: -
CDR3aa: CASSQDWPLSPTDTQYF
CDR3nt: TGCGCCAGCAGCCAAGATTGGCCCCTCTCCCCAACAGATACGCAGTATTTT

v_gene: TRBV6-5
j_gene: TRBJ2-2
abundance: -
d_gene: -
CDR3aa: CASSYPEGRNTGELFF
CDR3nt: TGTGCCAGCAGTTACCCGGAGGGGCGAAACACCGGGGAGCTGTTTTTT

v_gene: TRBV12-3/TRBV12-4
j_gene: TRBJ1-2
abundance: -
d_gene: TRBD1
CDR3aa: CASSYVVWGQNNYGYTF
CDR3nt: TGTGCCAGCAGTTACGTTGTTTGGGGACAGAACAACTATGGCTACACCTTC

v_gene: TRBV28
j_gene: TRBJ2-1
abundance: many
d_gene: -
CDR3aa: CASSPLNPGSQEQFF
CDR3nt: TGTGCCAGCAGTCCCCTTAACCCGGGATCCCAAGAGCAGTTCTTC

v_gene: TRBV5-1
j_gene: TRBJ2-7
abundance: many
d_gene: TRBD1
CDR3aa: CASSWETGEWDEQYF
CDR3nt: TGCGCCAGCAGCTGGGAGACAGGGGAGTGGGACGAGCAGTACTTC

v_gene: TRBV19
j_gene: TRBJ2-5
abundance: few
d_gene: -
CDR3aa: CASSTDRDTQETQYF
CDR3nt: TGTGCCAGTAGTACCGATCGGGACACCCAAGAGACCCAGTACTTC

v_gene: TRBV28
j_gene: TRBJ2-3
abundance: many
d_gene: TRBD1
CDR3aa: CASSSGTGLGTDTQYF
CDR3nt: TGTGCCAGCAGTTCCGGGACAGGGCTCGGCACAGATACGCAGTATTTT

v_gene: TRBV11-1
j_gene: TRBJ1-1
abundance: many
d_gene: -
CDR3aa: CASSLLARRNTEAFF
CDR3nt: TGTGCCAGCAGCTTATTGGCCAGGCGGAACACTGAAGCTTTCTTT

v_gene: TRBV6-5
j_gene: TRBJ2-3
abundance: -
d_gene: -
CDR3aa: CASSYSRVGGSTDTQYF
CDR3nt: TGTGCCAGCAGTTACTCGAGGGTCGGGGGAAGCACAGATACGCAGTATTTT

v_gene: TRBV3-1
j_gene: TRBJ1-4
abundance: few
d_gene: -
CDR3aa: CASSQPGRVRYEKLFF
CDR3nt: TGTGCCAGCAGCCAACCGGGGCGGGTCAGATATGAAAAACTGTTTTTT

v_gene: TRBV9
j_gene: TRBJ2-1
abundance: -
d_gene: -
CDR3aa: CASSVVSGPWNEQFF
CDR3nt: TGTGCCAGCAGCGTAGTTTCTGGGCCGTGGAATGAGCAGTTCTTC

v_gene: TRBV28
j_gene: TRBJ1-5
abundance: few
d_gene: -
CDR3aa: CASRRERTEVYRFGNQPQHF
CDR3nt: TGTGCCAGCAGGAGGGAGAGGACAGAGGTTTATAGATTCGGCAATCAGCCCCAGCATTTT

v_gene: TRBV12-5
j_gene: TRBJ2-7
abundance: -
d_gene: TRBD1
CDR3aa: CASGLPDRGSYEQYF
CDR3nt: TGTGCTAGTGGTTTGCCTGACAGGGGTTCCTACGAGCAGTACTTC

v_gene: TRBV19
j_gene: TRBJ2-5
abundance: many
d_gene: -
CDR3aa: CASSIEGQPQETQYF
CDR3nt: TGTGCCAGTAGTATTGAAGGACAGCCCCAAGAGACCCAGTACTTC

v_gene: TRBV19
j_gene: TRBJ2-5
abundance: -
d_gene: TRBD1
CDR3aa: CATNPQTGTEETQYF
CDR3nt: TGTGCCACTAATCCCCAAACCGGGACAGAAGAGACCCAGTACTTC

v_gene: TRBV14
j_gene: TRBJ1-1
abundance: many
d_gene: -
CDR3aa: CASSQGGPEAFF
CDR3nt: TGTGCCAGCAGCCAAGGGGGCCCTGAAGCTTTCTTT

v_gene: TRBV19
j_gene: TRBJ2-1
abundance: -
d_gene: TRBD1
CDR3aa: CGSSIGQGNEQFF
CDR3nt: TGTGGCAGTAGTATAGGACAGGGGAATGAGCAGTTCTTC

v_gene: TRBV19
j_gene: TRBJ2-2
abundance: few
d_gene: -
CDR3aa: CASSLDVANTGELFF
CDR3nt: TGTGCCAGTAGCCTGGACGTTGCGAACACCGGGGAGCTGTTTTTT

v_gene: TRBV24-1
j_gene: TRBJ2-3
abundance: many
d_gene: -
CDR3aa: CATSEPDNTDTQYF
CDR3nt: TGTGCCACCAGTGAACCTGACAACACAGATACGCAGTATTTT

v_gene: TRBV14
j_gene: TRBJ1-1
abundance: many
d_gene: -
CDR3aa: CASSSGSVNTEAFF
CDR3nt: TGTGCCAGCAGCTCAGGGTCGGTGAACACTGAAGCTTTCTTT

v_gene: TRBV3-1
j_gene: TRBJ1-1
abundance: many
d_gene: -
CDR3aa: CASSPHLQGGGTEAFF
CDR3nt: TGTGCCAGCAGCCCGCACTTACAGGGAGGGGGGACTGAAGCTTTCTTT

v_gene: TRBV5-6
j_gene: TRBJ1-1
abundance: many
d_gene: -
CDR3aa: CASTEGLWNTEAFF
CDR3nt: TGTGCCAGCACTGAAGGATTATGGAACACTGAAGCTTTCTTT

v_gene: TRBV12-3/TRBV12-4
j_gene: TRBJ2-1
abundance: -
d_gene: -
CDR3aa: CASSPAVVEQFF
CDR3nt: TGTGCCAGCAGCCCCGCCGTCGTTGAGCAGTTCTTC

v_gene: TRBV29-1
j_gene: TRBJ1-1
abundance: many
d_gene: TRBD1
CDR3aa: CSVDKGQLNTEAFF
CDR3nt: TGCAGCGTTGATAAGGGACAGCTGAACACTGAAGCTTTCTTT

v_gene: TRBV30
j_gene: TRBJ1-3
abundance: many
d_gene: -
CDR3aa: CAWRSAGNTIYF
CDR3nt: TGTGCCTGGAGGTCAGCTGGAAACACCATATATTTT

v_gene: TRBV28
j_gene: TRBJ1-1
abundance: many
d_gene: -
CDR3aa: CASSLFRETNTEAFF
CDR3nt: TGTGCCAGCAGTTTGTTTCGGGAGACGAACACTGAAGCTTTCTTT

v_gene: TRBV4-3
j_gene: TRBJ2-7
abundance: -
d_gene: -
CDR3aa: CASSQGTQTRYEQYF
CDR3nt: TGCGCCAGCAGCCAAGGGACGCAAACGAGGTACGAGCAGTACTTC

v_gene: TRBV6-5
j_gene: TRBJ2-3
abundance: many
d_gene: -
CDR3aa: CASSYELAVGLQGADTQYF
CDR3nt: TGTGCCAGCAGTTACGAGCTAGCCGTGGGACTGCAGGGGGCAGATACGCAGTATTTT

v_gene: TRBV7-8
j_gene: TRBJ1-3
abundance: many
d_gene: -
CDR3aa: CASSDDRSGIFSGNTIYF
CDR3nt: TGTGCCAGCAGCGACGACAGGAGCGGTATCTTCTCTGGAAACACCATATATTTT

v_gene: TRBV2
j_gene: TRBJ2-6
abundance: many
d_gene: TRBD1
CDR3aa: CASSNSRDSQTSFSGANVLTF
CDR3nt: TGTGCCAGCAGCAACTCCCGGGACAGCCAAACTTCCTTCTCTGGGGCCAACGTCCTGACTTTC

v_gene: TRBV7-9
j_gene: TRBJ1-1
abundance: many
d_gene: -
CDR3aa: CASSSDRPLDEAFF
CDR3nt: TGTGCCAGCAGCTCCGACAGGCCCCTGGATGAAGCTTTCTTT

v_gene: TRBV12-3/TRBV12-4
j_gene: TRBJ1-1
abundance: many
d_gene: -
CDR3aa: CASSLAAEAFF
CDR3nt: TGTGCCAGCAGTTTAGCTGCAGAAGCTTTCTTT

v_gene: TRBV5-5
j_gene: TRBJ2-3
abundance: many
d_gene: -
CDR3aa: CASSLGPADTQYF
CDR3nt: TGTGCCAGCAGCTTGGGTCCTGCCGATACGCAGTATTTT

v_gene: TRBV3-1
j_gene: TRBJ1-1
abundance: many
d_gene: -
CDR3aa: CASSQEGGKAFF
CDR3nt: TGTGCCAGCAGCCAAGAGGGGGGCAAAGCTTTCTTT

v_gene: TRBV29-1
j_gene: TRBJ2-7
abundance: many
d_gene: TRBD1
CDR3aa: CSVSDRLYEQYF
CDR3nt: TGCAGCGTGTCGGACAGGTTGTACGAGCAGTACTTC